This T cell receptor (beta chain) was identified in a study of T cell responses to AZD1222 COVID-19 vaccine. About the study: Second-dose schedules of about 4 or about 12 weeks were combined. Study conclusions and caveats: Females outnumbered males among donors, who were mostly white British; clonal diversity was possibly underestimated. At study baseline, merely several AZD1222 recipients were seropositive. Per reports, nearly half of all spike-specific TCRs target regions that are unmutated in variants.

Turning to this clone: No antigen is known for it.

V dropped 6 bases and J dropped 9; count of bases not matched to a gene: 4. The length of the CDR3 is 13 residues. Looked up from germline, CDR1 is SQVTM and CDR2 is ANQGSEA. Clones were read by immunoSEQ multiplex PCR, and TCRdb kept only the in-frame ones, dropping some. The sample yields fewer than 110,000 clones, just over 85% seen once. The gene calls are TRBV29-1 and TRBJ2-1; 14 bases agree with TRBD2. The sample was peripheral blood, taken on day 0 of AZD1222 vaccination. The clonotype comes from an adult in good health. CDR3 in amino acids: CSVGLAGESEQFF. The CDR3 DNA sequence: TGCAGCGTGGGACTAGCGGGAGAGAGTGAGCAGTTCTTC.